This T cell receptor beta chain was captured in a study of CD8 T cells in Susac syndrome. As for the study in general: When blood was drawn, the patients with Susac syndrome were therapy-naive, on corticosteroids, or on intravenous immunoglobulin alone.

RNA totalling about 0.45 to 1 ug underwent reverse transcription with random hexamers. TCRdb passed the immunoSEQ multiplex PCR reads through MiXCR, listing each CDR3 protein once. The sample has some 130,000 distinct CDR3 sequences, roughly 94% seen once. The CDR3 loop spans 13 amino acids. V was shortened by 7 bases and J by 10 bases, with 18 bases between the two germline ends. From germline, CDR1 is SGDLS and CDR2 YYNGEE. Sequencing of TCR beta was carried out in blood CD8+ and CD4+ T cells. The receptor was derived from a human donor with Susac syndrome. The sample consisted of CD8+ T cells from PBMCs. The J gene is TRBJ2-1, the V gene TRBV9; tentative D call: TRBD1 (6 bases). CDR3 bases: TGTGCCAGCGGGGGCCCTCTTATCAACGAGCAGTTCTTC. Amino acids: CASGGPLINEQFF.